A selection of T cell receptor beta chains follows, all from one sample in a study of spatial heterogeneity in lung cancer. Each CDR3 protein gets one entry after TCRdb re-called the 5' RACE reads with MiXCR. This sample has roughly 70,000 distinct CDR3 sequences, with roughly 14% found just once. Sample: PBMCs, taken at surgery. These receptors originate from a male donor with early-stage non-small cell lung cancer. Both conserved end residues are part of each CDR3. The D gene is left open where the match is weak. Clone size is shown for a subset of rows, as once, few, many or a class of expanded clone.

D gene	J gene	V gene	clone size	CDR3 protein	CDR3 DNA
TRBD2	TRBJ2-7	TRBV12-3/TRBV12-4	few	CASSRSGIPSYEQYF	TGTGCCAGCAGTCGGAGCGGGATACCTTCCTACGAGCAGTACTTC
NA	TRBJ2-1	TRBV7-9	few	CASSLTGLEEQFF	TGTGCCAGCAGCTTAACAGGATTAGAGGAGCAGTTCTTC
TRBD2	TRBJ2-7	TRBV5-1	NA	CASSFIAGGYEQYF	TGCGCCAGCAGCTTTATAGCGGGAGGCTACGAGCAGTACTTC
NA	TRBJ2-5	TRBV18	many	CASSQAGAGETQYF	TGTGCCAGCTCACAGGCAGGGGCTGGGGAGACCCAGTACTTC
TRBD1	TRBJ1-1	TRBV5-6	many	CASSTGTGGSPTEAFF	TGTGCCAGCAGCACCGGGACAGGGGGCTCCCCCACTGAAGCTTTCTTT
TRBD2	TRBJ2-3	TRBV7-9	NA	CASSRTSGRIDTQYF	TGTGCCAGCAGCCGGACTAGCGGGAGGATTGATACGCAGTATTTT
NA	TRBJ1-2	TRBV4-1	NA	CASSQDRTAYGYTF	TGCGCCAGCAGCCAAGACCGGACAGCCTATGGCTACACCTTC
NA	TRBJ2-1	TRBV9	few	CASSVEGHPYNEQFF	TGTGCCAGCAGCGTAGAGGGACATCCTTACAATGAGCAGTTCTTC
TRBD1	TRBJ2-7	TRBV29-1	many	CSVGQNPYEQYF	TGCAGCGTGGGACAGAATCCCTACGAGCAGTACTTC
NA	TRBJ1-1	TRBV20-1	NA	CSARDSGGEGTEAFF	TGCAGTGCTAGAGATTCGGGGGGGGAAGGCACTGAAGCTTTCTTT
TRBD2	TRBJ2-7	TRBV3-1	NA	CASSQGTSGRAMRGEQYF	TGTGCCAGCAGCCAAGGGACTAGCGGGAGGGCGATGAGAGGCGAGCAGTACTTC
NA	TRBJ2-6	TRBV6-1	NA	CASNQGRTSGANVLTF	TGTGCCAGCAACCAGGGACGGACCTCTGGGGCCAACGTCCTGACTTTC
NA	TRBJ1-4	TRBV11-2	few	CASSPRGLVSNEKLFF	TGTGCCAGCAGCCCAAGGGGTTTAGTGTCTAATGAAAAACTGTTTTTT
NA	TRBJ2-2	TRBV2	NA	CASTEEAPTNTGELFF	TGTGCCAGCACTGAGGAGGCCCCGACCAACACCGGGGAGCTGTTTTTT
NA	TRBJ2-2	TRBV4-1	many	CASSLREVGTGELFF	TGCGCCAGCAGCCTCAGGGAAGTTGGCACCGGGGAGCTGTTTTTT
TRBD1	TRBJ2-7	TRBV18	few	CASSPDRYEQYF	TGTGCCAGCTCACCGGACAGGTACGAGCAGTACTTC
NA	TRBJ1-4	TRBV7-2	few	CASSPQVSPSEKLFF	TGTGCCAGCAGCCCCCAGGTTTCCCCTTCGGAAAAACTGTTTTTT
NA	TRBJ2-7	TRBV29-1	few	CSASTGQPSGEQYF	TGCAGCGCATCCACCGGACAGCCCTCTGGGGAGCAGTACTTC
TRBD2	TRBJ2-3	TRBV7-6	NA	CASSMGLAAFTDTQYF	TGTGCCAGCAGCATGGGACTAGCGGCTTTCACAGATACGCAGTATTTT
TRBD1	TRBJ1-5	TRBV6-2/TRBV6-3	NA	CASSRGTGTLDQPQHF	TGTGCCAGCAGCCGCGGGACAGGGACCCTGGATCAGCCCCAGCATTTT
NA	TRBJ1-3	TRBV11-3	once	CASSNRGPSGNTIYF	TGTGCCAGCAGCAACCGAGGGCCCTCTGGAAACACCATATATTTT